This T cell receptor (beta chain) was sequenced for a study of beta chain features in type 1 diabetes. This clone was seen a handful of times. Of the isolated RNA, all was reverse transcribed, and so the sequenced material was expressed TCRB transcripts. The method was immunoSEQ multiplex PCR; TCRdb's version includes in-frame clones alone and lacks a portion of them. The sample yields some 410,000 clones, more than 11% seen once. Germline CDR1 and CDR2: SGHTA and FQGNSA. V gave up 5 bases and J gave up 0 bases, with 10 bases separating them. The CDR3 has 15 amino acids. The sample comprised naive CD4+ T cells from blood. The chain combines TRBV7-2 with TRBJ1-4; unclear D gene. The TCR sequence derives from a man aged 30-40 years in good health. The CDR3, as DNA: TGTGCCAGCAGCCTCACAGTGGCAACTAATGAAAAACTGTTTTTT. As protein: CASSLTVATNEKLFF.